This T cell receptor beta chain was found in a study of T cells in Graves' hyperthyroidism and ophthalmopathy. Broader study findings: Blood also contained most expanded thyroid clonotypes above 0.001.

From RNA transcripts, TCR beta CDR3 regions were amplified. First-round RT-PCR with HTBI primers amplified the TCR CDR3 region. TCRdb reprocessed the multiplex PCR reads via MiXCR and lists one record per CDR3 protein. The data contain about 37,000 distinct CDR3 sequences, 50% to 55% of them seen just once; the ten biggest clones take up around a sixth. V gave up 0 bases and J gave up 1 base, with 17 bases separating them. The CDR3 extends over 18 amino acids. The germline CDR1 and CDR2 sequences are SGHRS and YFSETQ. This clonotype has just one count. Its antigen remains unidentified. The PBMCs had their origin in around 10 ml of fresh peripheral blood.

The sequencing input was blood. This TCR came from a middle-aged man with Graves' ophthalmopathy. This rearrangement joins TRBV5-1 to TRBJ2-1; D is ambiguous. CDR3 sequence: CASSLADLVKGSYNEQFF. The CDR3 coding sequence is TGCGCCAGCAGCTTGGCCGATTTGGTCAAAGGGTCCTACAATGAGCAGTTCTTC.